The 16 T cell receptor beta chains below all came from one sample that was sequenced in a study of CD4 T cells in relation to SARS-CoV-2 and coronaviruses. Before the COVID-19 pandemic, during about 2011-2019, CD4+ T cells were taken from unexposed donors. After about 10 days of culture, CD4+ T cells were isolated. The antigens these receptors bind are not known. Libraries were prepared by immunoSEQ multiplex PCR; TCRdb keeps only in-frame clonotypes and omits some of them. The sample lists around 18,000 clones; around three quarters were seen once. The sample taken for sequencing was CD4+ T cells from PBMCs, cultured in vitro. The receptors here all came from a human donor in good health.

The chain joins TRBV29-1 to TRBJ1-2, with 8 bases lining up with TRBD1. Germline V gene lookup returns CDR1 SQVTM and CDR2 ANQGSEA. The V gene end was trimmed by 2 bases and the J gene end by 6 bases; junction bases not matched to a gene: 11. This CDR3 spans 15 amino acids. The DNA for the CDR3 is TGCAGCGTTGAATTCGGGCAGGGGGCTATCGATGGCTACACCTTC. Its protein is CSVEFGQGAIDGYTF. The complete variable domain, with remaining parts taken from reference TRBV29-1 and TRBJ1-2, reads SAVISQKPSRDICQRGTSLTIQCQVDSQVTMMFWYRQQPGQSLTLIATANQGSEATYESGFVIDKFPISRPNLTFSTLTVSNMSPEDSSIYLCSVEFGQGAIDGYTFGSGTRLTVV.

The chain employs TRBV6-1 and TRBJ2-7; D remains ambiguous. Per germline, CDR1 MNHNS and CDR2 SASEGT. V gave up 2 bases and J gave up 6 bases, with 14 bases separating them. CDR3 length equals 14 residues. For the CDR3, the DNA is TGTGCCAGCAGTGAAAGTCCATTGGGCGGCGAGCAGTACTTC. Translated, it gives CASSESPLGGEQYF.

The V and J genes are TRBV5-1 and TRBJ1-4; no reliable D call. The V end was cut by 0 bases, the J end by 6 bases, with 9 bases between. The CDR3 sequence is 14 residues long. CDR1 and CDR2 from the germline V gene are SGHRS and YFSETQ. The CDR3 coding sequence is TGCGCCAGCAGCTTGGTGGGGTCGGATGAAAAACTGTTTTTT. Translated: CASSLVGSDEKLFF.

This clone was recorded a few times. The V call is TRBV18, the J call TRBJ1-4; weak D call: TRBD1 (5 bases). The V end was cut by 0 bases, the J end by 8 bases, with 7 bases between. Germline values: CDR1 KGHSH, CDR2 LQKENI. This CDR3 region has 13 residues. The CDR3 region is CASSPPRDEKLFF. The DNA for the CDR3 is TGTGCCAGCTCACCACCAAGGGACGAAAAACTGTTTTTT. Based on the CDR3 plus reference TRBV18 and TRBJ1-4, the full variable domain is NAGVMQNPRHLVRRRGQEARLRCSPMKGHSHVYWYRQLPEEGLKFMVYLQKENIIDESGMPKERFSAEFPKEGPSILRIQQVVRGDSAAYFCASSPPRDEKLFFGSGTQLSVL.

This clone has just a few counts. The genes are TRBV27 and TRBJ1-2; D may be TRBD1 (5 bases). The CDR3 totals 14 residues. Trimming removed 9 bases from V and 4 bases from J, with 18 bases in between. Germline CDR1 is MNHEY and CDR2 is SMNVEV (reference sequence). The CDR3 DNA is TGTGCCAGTTCGCGGGACCCCCGGCGCTATGGCTACACCTTC. The encoded protein is CASSRDPRRYGYTF.

The genes are TRBV4-1 and TRBJ2-7; 10 bases align to TRBD1. CDR3 length: 18 amino acids. V dropped 0 bases and J dropped 5; count of bases not matched to a gene: 13. CDR1 MGHRA and CDR2 YSYEKL come from the germline V gene. The CDR3 DNA is TGCGCCAGCAGCCAAGACCAACTGATAAGACAGGGGGCGCACGAGCAGTACTTC. This sequence encodes CASSQDQLIRQGAHEQYF.

This clone has a single count. The chain is built from TRBV28 and TRBJ1-2, with a possible D match to TRBD1 (6 bases). The germline CDR1 and CDR2 sequences are MDHEN and SYDVKM. The CDR3 contains 13 residues. Trimming pared 5 bases from V and 2 bases from J, leaving 9 bases between. CDR3 coding DNA: TGTGCCAGCAGTCGGACAGCAAACTATGGCTACACCTTC. Its translation: CASSRTANYGYTF.

A single count supports this clone. The chain is built from TRBV5-1 and TRBJ2-2; D is unresolved. This CDR3 spans 15 amino acids. Germline CDR1 reads SGHRS; CDR2 reads YFSETQ. Trimming cost V 2 bases and J 5 bases, with 13 bases left between them. The DNA for the CDR3 is TGCGCCAGCAGCTTCTTCGAGCACGGGACCGGGGAGCTGTTTTTT. This codes for CASSFFEHGTGELFF.

The gene calls are TRBV25-1 and TRBJ1-6, with D maybe TRBD1 (5 bases). Germline V gene sequence: CDR1 MGHDK, CDR2 SYGVNS. There are 14 residues in the CDR3. Deletions cut 7 bases from V and 5 bases from J, with 12 bases between. The CDR3 is CASKGQGDNSPLHF. Written as DNA, the CDR3 is TGTGCCAGCAAAGGACAAGGCGATAATTCACCCCTCCACTTT.

This chain connects TRBV18 to TRBJ2-5; D is unresolved. Germline V gene lookup returns CDR1 KGHSH and CDR2 LQKENI. The CDR3 consists of 13 residues. V lost 2 bases and J lost 4, with 8 bases in between. The CDR3 nucleotides are TGTGCCAGCTCACCAGTGATAGGAGAGACCCAGTACTTC. Amino acids: CASSPVIGETQYF.

V gene TRBV4-1 combines with J gene TRBJ1-4; D is unclear. The CDR3 extends over 15 amino acids. Germline V lookup: CDR1 MGHRA, CDR2 YSYEKL. Trimming removed 3 bases at V and 5 bases at J, with 13 bases between. The CDR3 DNA reads TGCGCCAGCAGCCATGTGACGGGCAAGAATGAAAAACTGTTTTTT. Translated: CASSHVTGKNEKLFF.

This clone was counted between two and nine times. V gene TRBV24-1 combines with J gene TRBJ2-3, with a weak D call TRBD2 (5 bases). Trimming shortened V by 2 bases and J by 9 bases, and 8 bases separated the two germline ends. CDR1 is KGHDR and CDR2 is SFDVKD in the germline V gene. The CDR3 totals 12 residues. The CDR3 region has the DNA TGTGCCACCAGTGATTGGGAGAGGACGCAGTATTTT. This sequence encodes CATSDWERTQYF.

The chain is built from TRBV10-3 and TRBJ2-5; 12 positions agree with TRBD2. V lost 6 bases and J lost 0; bases outside the gene matches: 5. This CDR3 region has 16 residues. Germline values: CDR1 ENHRY, CDR2 SYGVKD. The CDR3 region has the DNA TGTGCCATCAGCGCTACTAGCGGGAGGTACCAAGAGACCCAGTACTTC. Its protein product is CAISATSGRYQETQYF.

This sequence joins TRBV2 and TRBJ2-1, with TRBD2 matching 7 bases. The CDR3 spans 12 residues. J was trimmed by 12 bases and V by 6 bases; bases with no gene match: 8. Germline V lookup: CDR1 SNHLY, CDR2 FYNNEI. The CDR3 DNA follows: TGTGCCAGCAGGGATCCTTCGGGGGGGCAGTTCTTC. Amino acid sequence: CASRDPSGGQFF.

The chain recombines TRBV18 with TRBJ2-2, with TRBD1 as a possible D gene (5 bases). CDR1 is KGHSH, CDR2 LQKENI, per germline. The CDR3 sequence is 17 residues long. Trimming pared 1 base from V and 4 bases from J, leaving 16 bases between. This CDR3 reads CASSPLSEPDSTGELFF. In DNA, the CDR3 is TGTGCCAGCTCACCACTTTCCGAACCAGACAGCACCGGGGAGCTGTTTTTT. Using reference TRBV18 and TRBJ2-2 for the parts outside the CDR3, the full variable domain is NAGVMQNPRHLVRRRGQEARLRCSPMKGHSHVYWYRQLPEEGLKFMVYLQKENIIDESGMPKERFSAEFPKEGPSILRIQQVVRGDSAAYFCASSPLSEPDSTGELFFGEGSRLTVL.

The V and J genes are TRBV30 and TRBJ1-5, with TRBD1 matching 7 bases. The CDR3 contains 13 residues. In germline, CDR1 is GTSNPN, CDR2 SVGIG (reference sequence). Trimming removed 0 bases from V and 7 bases from J; junction bases left unmatched: 3. CDR3 sequence (DNA): TGTGCCTGGAGTGTAGACAGGGAGCAGCCCCAGCATTTT. This codes for CAWSVDREQPQHF.